The 8 T cell receptor beta chains presented below share a single source sample, sequenced in a study of glioma-infiltrating T cells after dendritic cell vaccination. Assay used: immunoSEQ multiplex PCR; TCRdb lists only in-frame clones, some missing. The sample records 20,000 to 25,000 clones, 79% being singletons. The sample in question was blood, obtained before dendritic cell vaccination. The receptors here all came from a human donor with glioblastoma.

The CDR3 sequence: CASRPARSDNNQPQHF. The CDR3 DNA reads as TGTGCCAGCAGACCCGCCCGGTCTGACAACAATCAGCCCCAGCATTTT. This chain connects TRBV11-1 to TRBJ1-5; D ambiguous. This CDR3 is built from 16 residues. Per the germline V gene, CDR1 is SGHAT and CDR2 is FQDESV (reference sequence). Trimming removed 6 bases from V and 3 bases from J, with 18 bases in between.

V and J are TRBV13 and TRBJ2-5; tentative D call: TRBD2 (5 bases). The V gene lost 4 bases and the J gene lost 0 bases, with 24 bases spanning the gap. CDR1 is PRHDT, CDR2 FYEKMQ, per germline (reference sequence). This CDR3 region has 19 residues. DNA of the CDR3: TGTGCCAGCAGCTCAATCGCTATTCCCGGCCGCGGGTACCAAGAGACCCAGTACTTC. It specifies CASSSIAIPGRGYQETQYF. The full variable domain, in which reference TRBV13 and TRBJ2-5 provide the parts outside the CDR3, is AAGVIQSPRHLIKEKRETATLKCYPIPRHDTVYWYQQGPGQDPQFLISFYEKMQSDKGSIPDRFSAQQFSDYHSELNMSSLELGDSALYFCASSSIAIPGRGYQETQYFGPGTRLLVL.

The V call is TRBV4-1, the J call TRBJ2-1; possibly TRBD2 for D (7 bases). The CDR3 loop spans 14 amino acids. Trimming took 0 bases from V and 10 from J, leaving 13 bases between them. Looked up from germline, CDR1 is MGHRA and CDR2 is YSYEKL. CDR3 DNA sequence: TGCGCCAGCAGCCAAGATCGGGGGGCGAGAGAGCAGTTCTTC. Translating it yields CASSQDRGAREQFF.

This chain connects TRBV10-3 to TRBJ2-1; 7 bases align to TRBD2. The CDR3 loop spans 15 amino acids. The junction had 8 bases not matched to a gene; V was cut back by 3 bases and J by 6 bases. In germline, CDR1 is ENHRY, CDR2 SYGVKD. The CDR3, as DNA: TGTGCCATCAGTGAAGGAACTAGCGAGGGCAATGAGCAGTTCTTC. Protein: CAISEGTSEGNEQFF.

The chain employs TRBV7-7 and TRBJ2-2; a possible D gene is TRBD1 (5 bases). The germline V gene has CDR1 SSHAT and CDR2 FNYEAQ (reference sequence). The CDR3 length is 13 residues. V lost 4 bases to trimming and J lost 6 bases, with 9 bases between them. This chain's CDR3 is CASSWGAAGELFF. The DNA of the CDR3 is TGTGCCAGCAGCTGGGGCGCCGCCGGGGAGCTGTTTTTT.

A single count supports this clone. V usage is TRBV5-1 and J usage is TRBJ2-3; no definite D call. The CDR3 covers 15 residues. V gave up 4 bases and J gave up 0 bases, with 12 bases separating them. Germline CDR1 SGHRS, CDR2 YFSETQ. The chain's CDR3 is CASSNDTASTDTQYF. The CDR3 DNA reads TGCGCCAGCAGCAATGACACAGCTAGCACAGATACGCAGTATTTT.

This clone was seen more than once but under ten times. The V and J genes are TRBV19 and TRBJ1-4; D is undetermined. The CDR3 spans 16 residues. Per germline, CDR1 LNHDA and CDR2 SQIVND (reference sequence). Between the trimmed V and J ends, which lost 4 bases and 4 bases, there was a span of 16 bases. CDR3 residues: CASSKVARGVNEKLFF. The CDR3 bases are TGTGCCAGTAGTAAGGTGGCACGAGGAGTTAATGAAAAACTGTTTTTT.

The CDR3, as DNA: TGCGCCAGCAGCCAAGTCCGGGCGGGAGGGCCGGATACGCAGTATTTT. Translated, it gives CASSQVRAGGPDTQYF. V usage is TRBV4-3 and J usage is TRBJ2-3; 9 bases agree with TRBD2. The V gene's germline CDR1 is LGHNA and CDR2 YSLEER. The CDR3 spans 16 residues. After removal of 1 base from V and 6 bases from J, the junction contained 8 bases not matched to a gene.